This T cell receptor (beta chain) was obtained from a study of graft-versus-host responses after intestinal transplantation. The overall study: Transplantation in recipients was multivisceral, liver-intestinal, or isolated intestinal. Among the recipients, all got anti-thymocyte globulin induction and then tacrolimus and steroids for about 3 years.

Data came from immunoSEQ multiplex PCR; TCRdb stores just in-frame clones and leaves some out. This sample has 100,000 or so clones, with roughly 87% found just once. After removal of 4 bases from V and 2 bases from J, the junction contained 9 bases not matched to a gene. The length of the CDR3 is 15 residues. Germline CDR1 is SGHRS and CDR2 is YFSETQ. Study conclusions and caveats: An association linked early post-transplant HvG declines with peak circulating GvH clone levels. GvH clones occurred in recipient marrow; some first appeared in ileum or blood.

As to this clone: Its target is not known.

The TCR was taken from a human donor who was the organ donor for an intestinal transplant. The chain is built from TRBV5-1 and TRBJ2-7, with 7 bases that match TRBD2. The material sequenced was unstimulated CD4+ T cells sorted from spleen or lymph node cells, taken before transplant. The CDR3 DNA sequence: TGCGCCAGCAGCCGGTGGGCGGGGGAAGCCTACGAGCAGTACTTC. Protein sequence: CASSRWAGEAYEQYF.